This T cell receptor beta chain was recovered during a study of shared clonotypes between healthy human individuals. Germline V gives CDR1 KGHSH, CDR2 LQKENI. This CDR3 region has 14 residues. V lost 6 bases to trimming and J lost 0 bases, with 10 bases between them. Concerning this clone itself: Its matching antigen is unknown.

In the CD4+ fraction, cells were divided into CD45RA+ naive and CD45RA-negative memory subsets. Notes on the study in general: In this cohort, only blood was sampled, and tissue repertoires likely differ. Enrolling few donors narrowed the genetic and exposure-history diversity that was represented.

Deep level was the assay's run setting. Clones were sequenced by immunoSEQ multiplex PCR, and TCRdb holds only the in-frame ones, with some missing. This repertoire shows about 230,000 clones, 60% to 80% found once; its top ten account for 11%. The chain carries TRBV18 and TRBJ2-3, with a possible D match to TRBD1 (5 bases). The source of this sequence is a man younger than 40 in good health. The sequenced sample was memory CD4+ T cells sorted from blood. Subset here: CD45RA-negative fraction. CDR3 amino acids: CASSLTGSTDTQYF. CDR3 coding DNA: TGTGCCAGCTCCCTTACAGGAAGCACAGATACGCAGTATTTT.